The 2 T cell receptor beta chains below come from one sample, sequenced in a study of shared clonotypes between healthy human individuals. Assay used: immunoSEQ multiplex PCR; TCRdb lists only in-frame clones, some missing. The sample lists under 700,000 clones, 95% seen once, with 0.095% to 0.14% in the top ten. Naive CD8 cells were CD45RO-negative, positively selected for CCR7, excluding terminally differentiated effector memory CD45RA+ cells. The source material was naive CD8+ T cells sorted from blood. Receptor source: a woman aged 25 to 39 in good health.

CDR3 protein: CASSTVPVSYNEQFF. CDR3 DNA sequence: TGTGCCAGCAGCACGGTACCTGTCTCCTACAATGAGCAGTTCTTC. The chain recombines TRBV28 with TRBJ2-1; no firm D call. The germline V gene has CDR1 MDHEN and CDR2 SYDVKM. V gave up 6 bases and J gave up 0 bases, with 12 bases separating them. The CDR3 covers 15 residues.

The chain couples TRBV7-3 to TRBJ2-1, with 13 nucleotides matching TRBD2. V gave up 5 bases and J gave up 8 bases; unmatched junction bases: 6. There are 15 residues in the CDR3. Germline CDR1 and CDR2: SGHTA and FQGTGA. CDR3 coding DNA: TGTGCCAGCAGCGAACTAGCGGGAGGGATAGATGAGCAGTTCTTC. Protein product: CASSELAGGIDEQFF.